This T cell receptor beta chain was sequenced for a study of monozygotic twins with cystic fibrosis. The study's findings and limits: Low clonality (median roughly 0.009) suggested a mostly naive repertoire. Co-twins had the most similar V usage for 13 of 16 pairs, J for 8. Monozygotic CF twin pairs shared significantly more nucleotide-identical clonotypes than unrelated CF individuals did.

This CDR3 is built from 16 residues. Trimming removed 2 bases from V and 7 bases from J; junction bases left unmatched: 12. Germline CDR1 is MNHEY and CDR2 is SVGAGI. Only in-frame clones appear in the TCRdb table, and some are missing; sequencing was by immunoSEQ multiplex PCR. The sample records about 36,000 clones, 84% being singletons. For this clone: Its antigen is unknown.

This receptor was taken from a girl aged 2 to 10 with cystic fibrosis. Sequencing was done on a sample of blood. The rearrangement links TRBV6-5 to TRBJ1-2, with 8 bases aligning to TRBD1. The CDR3 region has the DNA TGTGCCAGCAGTTACCAACGGACAGGGCGGGCGACTGGCTACACCTTC. Protein: CASSYQRTGRATGYTF.